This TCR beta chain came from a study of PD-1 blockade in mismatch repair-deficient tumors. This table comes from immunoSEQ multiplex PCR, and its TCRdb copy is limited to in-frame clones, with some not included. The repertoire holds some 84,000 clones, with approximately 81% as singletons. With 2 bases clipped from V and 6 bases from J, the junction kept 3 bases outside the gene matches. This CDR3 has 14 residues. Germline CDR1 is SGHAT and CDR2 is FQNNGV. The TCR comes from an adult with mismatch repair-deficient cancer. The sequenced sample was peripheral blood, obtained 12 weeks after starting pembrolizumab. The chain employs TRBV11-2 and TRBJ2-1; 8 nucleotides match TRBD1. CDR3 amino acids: CASSLYRGANEQFF. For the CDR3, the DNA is TGTGCCAGCAGCTTATACAGGGGGGCCAATGAGCAGTTCTTC.